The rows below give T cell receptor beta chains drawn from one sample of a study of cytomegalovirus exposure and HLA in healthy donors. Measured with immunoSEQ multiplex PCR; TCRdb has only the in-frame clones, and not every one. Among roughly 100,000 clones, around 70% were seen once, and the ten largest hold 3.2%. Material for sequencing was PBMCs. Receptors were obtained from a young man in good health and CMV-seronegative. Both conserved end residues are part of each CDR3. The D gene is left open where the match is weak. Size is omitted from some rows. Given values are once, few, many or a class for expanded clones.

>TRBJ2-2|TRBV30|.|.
CAWTFFITGELFF
TGTGCCTGGACCTTCTTTATCACCGGGGAGCTGTTTTTT
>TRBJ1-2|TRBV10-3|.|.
CAISAGGSYGYTF
TGTGCCATCAGTGCCGGGGGTTCCTATGGCTACACCTTC
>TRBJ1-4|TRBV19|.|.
CASSPKGHNEKLFF
TGTGCCAGTAGTCCGAAGGGGCATAATGAAAAACTGTTTTTT
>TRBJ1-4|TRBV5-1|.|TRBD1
CASSLGGTGDNEKLFF
TGCGCCAGCAGCTTGGGGGGGACAGGGGATAATGAAAAACTGTTTTTT
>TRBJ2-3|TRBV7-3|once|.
CASSLSGGSSTDTQYF
TGTGCCAGCAGCTTAAGTGGCGGCTCTAGCACAGATACGCAGTATTTT
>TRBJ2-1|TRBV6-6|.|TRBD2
CASSYSGGSIYNEQFF
TGTGCCAGCAGTTACTCGGGGGGGAGTATCTACAATGAGCAGTTCTTC
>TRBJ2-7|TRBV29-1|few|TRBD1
CSVTQWTGKAYEQYF
TGCAGCGTTACCCAGTGGACAGGGAAAGCCTACGAGCAGTACTTC
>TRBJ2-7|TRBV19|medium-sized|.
CASSIGAGVDEQYF
TGTGCCAGTAGTATCGGGGCAGGGGTGGACGAGCAGTACTTC
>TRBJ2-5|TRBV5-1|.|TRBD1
CASGGQGSQETQYF
TGCGCCAGCGGCGGACAGGGGTCACAAGAGACCCAGTACTTC
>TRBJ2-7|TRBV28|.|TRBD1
CASSLAGTGGIEQYF
TGTGCCAGCAGTTTAGCCGGGACAGGGGGTATCGAGCAGTACTTC
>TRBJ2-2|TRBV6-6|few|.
CASTPVSGGTGELFF
TGTGCCAGCACCCCCGTTAGCGGAGGCACCGGGGAGCTGTTTTTT
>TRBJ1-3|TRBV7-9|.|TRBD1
CASSRQGPGNTIYF
TGTGCCAGCAGTCGACAGGGTCCTGGAAACACCATATATTTT
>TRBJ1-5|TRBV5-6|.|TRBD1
CASSSRDSENQPQHF
TGTGCCAGCAGCTCTCGGGACAGCGAGAATCAGCCCCAGCATTTT
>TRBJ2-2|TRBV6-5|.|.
CASSSAGHTGELFF
TGTGCCAGCAGTTCAGCAGGGCACACCGGGGAGCTGTTTTTT
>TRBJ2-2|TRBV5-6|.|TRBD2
CASSLEVAGGTGELFF
TGTGCCAGCAGCTTGGAGGTAGCGGGAGGTACCGGGGAGCTGTTTTTT
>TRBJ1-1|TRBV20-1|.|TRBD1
CSNRGPTEAFF
TGCAGTAACAGGGGCCCCACTGAAGCTTTCTTT
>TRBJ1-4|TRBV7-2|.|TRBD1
CASSRDRVRFEKLFF
TGTGCCAGCAGCCGAGACAGGGTCCGATTCGAAAAACTGTTTTTT
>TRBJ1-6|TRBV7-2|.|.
CASSLEITPNSPLHF
TGTGCCAGCAGCTTAGAAATCACTCCCAATTCACCCCTCCACTTT
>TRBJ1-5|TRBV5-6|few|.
CASSARDQPQHF
TGTGCCAGCAGCGCCAGGGATCAGCCCCAGCATTTT
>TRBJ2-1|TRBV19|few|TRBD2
CASTEGASGINEQFF
TGTGCCAGTACTGAGGGGGCTAGCGGGATCAATGAGCAGTTCTTC
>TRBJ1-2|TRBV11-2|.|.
CASSLVRGSDGYTF
TGTGCCAGCAGCTTAGTTCGGGGGTCAGATGGCTACACCTTC
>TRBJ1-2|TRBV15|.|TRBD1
CATSRAGTDYGYTF
TGTGCCACCAGCAGAGCGGGGACAGACTATGGCTACACCTTC
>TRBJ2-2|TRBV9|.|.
CASSGLTGKEGGELFF
TGTGCCAGCAGCGGATTGACAGGGAAGGAGGGCGGGGAGCTGTTTTTT
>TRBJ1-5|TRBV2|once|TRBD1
CASSLGQGGQPQHF
TGTGCCAGCAGCCTAGGACAGGGCGGTCAGCCCCAGCATTTT
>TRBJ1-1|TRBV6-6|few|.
CASSYSGRATEAFF
TGTGCCAGCAGTTACTCGGGCAGGGCCACTGAAGCTTTCTTT
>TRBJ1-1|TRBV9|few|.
CASSVDGDEAFF
TGTGCCAGCAGCGTAGACGGGGATGAAGCTTTCTTT
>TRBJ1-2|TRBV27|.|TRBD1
CASSLFPSGQGDLDYGYTF
TGTGCCAGCAGTTTATTCCCCTCGGGACAGGGGGACCTAGACTATGGCTACACCTTC
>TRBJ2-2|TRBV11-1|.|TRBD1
CASSPDRGPTGELFF
TGTGCCAGCAGCCCCGACAGGGGGCCCACCGGGGAGCTGTTTTTT
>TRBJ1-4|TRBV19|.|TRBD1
CASSPRTGGGEKLFF
TGTGCCAGTAGTCCACGGACAGGGGGTGGAGAAAAACTGTTTTTT
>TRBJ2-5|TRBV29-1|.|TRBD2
CSVVPGLAGGQETQYF
TGCAGCGTCGTTCCGGGACTAGCGGGGGGACAAGAGACCCAGTACTTC
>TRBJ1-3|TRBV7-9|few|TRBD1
CATKDRDSGNTIYF
TGTGCCACCAAGGACAGGGACTCTGGAAACACCATATATTTT
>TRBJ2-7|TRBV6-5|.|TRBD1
CASSSGQGALYEQYF
TGTGCCAGCAGTTCAGGACAGGGGGCTCTCTACGAGCAGTACTTC
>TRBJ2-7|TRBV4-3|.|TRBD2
CASSPGTRNYEQYF
TGCGCCAGCAGCCCAGGGACTAGAAACTACGAGCAGTACTTC
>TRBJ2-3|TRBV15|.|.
CTTSRGNARNTDTQYF
TGTACCACCAGCAGAGGGAACGCCAGGAACACAGATACGCAGTATTTT
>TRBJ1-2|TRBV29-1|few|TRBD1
CSVERQGMGYTF
TGCAGCGTTGAACGACAGGGGATGGGCTACACCTTC
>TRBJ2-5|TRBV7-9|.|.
CASSLLREKETQYF
TGTGCCAGCAGCCTCCTCCGAGAAAAAGAGACCCAGTACTTC
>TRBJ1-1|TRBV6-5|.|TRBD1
CASSAKQGSGTEAFF
TGTGCCAGCAGTGCGAAACAGGGGAGTGGGACTGAAGCTTTCTTT
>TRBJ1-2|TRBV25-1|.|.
CASSESRGTSLGYTF
TGTGCCAGCAGTGAATCGCGGGGGACGTCTCTCGGCTACACCTTC
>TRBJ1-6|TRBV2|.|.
CASSEAGDNSPLHF
TGTGCCAGCAGTGAGGCAGGGGATAATTCACCCCTCCACTTT
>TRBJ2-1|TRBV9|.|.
CASSVSDGNNEQFF
TGTGCCAGCAGCGTTAGCGATGGAAACAATGAGCAGTTCTTC
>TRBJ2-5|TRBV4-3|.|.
CASSPDSQETQYF
TGCGCCAGCAGCCCCGACAGTCAAGAGACCCAGTACTTC
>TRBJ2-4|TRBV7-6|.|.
CASSLKALLAKNIQYF
TGTGCCAGCAGCTTAAAAGCTTTATTAGCCAAAAACATTCAGTACTTC
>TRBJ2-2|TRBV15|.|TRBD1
CATSARDRATGELFF
TGTGCCACCAGCGCCCGGGACAGGGCCACCGGGGAGCTGTTTTTT
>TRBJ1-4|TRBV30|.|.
CAWSVLGTPTNEKLFF
TGTGCCTGGAGTGTACTAGGTACCCCAACTAATGAAAAACTGTTTTTT
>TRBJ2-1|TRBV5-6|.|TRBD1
CASSLRTGARYNEQFF
TGTGCCAGCAGCTTGAGAACAGGGGCCCGATACAATGAGCAGTTCTTC
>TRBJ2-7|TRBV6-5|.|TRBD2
CASTPGLAGGEQYF
TGTGCCAGCACACCGGGACTAGCGGGTGGGGAGCAGTACTTC